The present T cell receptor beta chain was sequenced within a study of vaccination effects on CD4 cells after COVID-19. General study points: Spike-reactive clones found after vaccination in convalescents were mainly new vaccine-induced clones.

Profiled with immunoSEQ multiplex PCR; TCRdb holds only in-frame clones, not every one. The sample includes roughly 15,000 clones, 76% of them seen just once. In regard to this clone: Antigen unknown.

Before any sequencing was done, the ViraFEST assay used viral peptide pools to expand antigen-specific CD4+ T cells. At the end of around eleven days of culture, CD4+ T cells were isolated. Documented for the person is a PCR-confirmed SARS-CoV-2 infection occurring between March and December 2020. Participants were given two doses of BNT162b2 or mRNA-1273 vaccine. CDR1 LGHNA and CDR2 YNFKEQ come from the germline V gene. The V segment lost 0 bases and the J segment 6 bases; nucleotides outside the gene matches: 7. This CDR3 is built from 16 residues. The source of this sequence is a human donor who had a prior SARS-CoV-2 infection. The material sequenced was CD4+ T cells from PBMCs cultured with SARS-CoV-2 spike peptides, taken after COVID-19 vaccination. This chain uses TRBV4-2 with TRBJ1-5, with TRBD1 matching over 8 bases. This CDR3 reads CASSQDLGQVGQPQHF. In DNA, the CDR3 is TGTGCCAGCAGCCAAGATCTGGGACAGGTCGGTCAGCCCCAGCATTTT.